This TCR beta chain is from a study of blood T cell repertoires in COVID-19. This clone was detected once. This CDR3 region has 13 residues. Germline V lookup: CDR1 SQVTM, CDR2 ANQGSEA. The ends were cut back, 4 bases at V and 6 bases at J, with 13 bases in the middle. Study processing details: Estimation of nucleated cell counts was performed using reference gene primer amplification. The repertoire was sequenced with immunoSEQ multiplex PCR; TCRdb's copy has only in-frame clones and lacks some. The D gene and trimming were derived from the DNA, and the V and J assignments and clone size from that table. The sample lists some 190,000 clones, 84% occurring once.

This TCR was sampled from a woman in her 70s with active or convalescent COVID-19. The material sequenced was peripheral blood. The J gene is TRBJ1-5, the V gene TRBV29-1; a weak D match, TRBD1 (5 bases). The CDR3 loop is CSVVGRVGQPQHF. The CDR3 DNA sequence: TGCAGCGTTGTTGGCAGGGTTGGTCAGCCCCAGCATTTT.